The clone carrying this T cell receptor (beta chain) was seen repeatedly, ten times or more. Its matching antigen is unknown. Germline CDR1 SEHNR, CDR2 FQNEAQ (reference sequence). Trimming shortened V by 1 base and J by 6 bases, and 12 bases separated the two germline ends. The CDR3 extends over 15 amino acids. TCRdb recomputed calls from the multiplex PCR reads with MiXCR, one row per CDR3 protein. The table lists 150,000 to 200,000 distinct CDR3 sequences, around a third of them singletons. The sample belongs to a study of breast tumors, draining lymph nodes, adjacent tissues. The study's findings and limits: Most tumor T cells seemingly derive from lymph node, then expand in tumor. Luminal-like breast cancer showed significantly higher tumor–nontumor repertoire similarity than basal-like. The lymph node origin of tumor T cells was framed as consistent with a hypothesis, not demonstrated. Compared with lymph nodes, tumors were less diverse; compared with nontumor tissue, more.

The lymph nodes were axillary draining lymph nodes from breast cancer patients. The chain carries TRBV7-9 and TRBJ2-2; D unresolved. Specimen: axillary lymph node tissue. The sequence was collected from a female donor with breast cancer. Some clones in this sample may be carry-over from other donors' samples. CDR3 amino acids: CASSLVNSNSGELFF. The CDR3 region has the DNA TGTGCCAGCAGCTTAGTAAATAGCAACTCCGGGGAGCTGTTTTTT.